This TCR beta chain is drawn from a study of cytomegalovirus exposure and HLA in healthy donors. Study information: The Caucasian-associated ancestry cluster contained about 80% of the roughly 390 genotyped donors. Broader study findings: Across all donors, roughly uniform sequencing depth was an assumption of the presence/absence analyses. Later findings reportedly placed an Asian-associated ancestry cluster below the roughly 700-donor mean for N-insertions.

Vbeta (60) and Jbeta (13) primers were used in the PCR. TCRdb keeps only in-frame clones here, not all; method: immunoSEQ multiplex PCR. Of some 150,000 clones listed, roughly 78% were seen once; the top ten hold around 1.9%. With regard to this clone: Its cognate antigen is unknown.

The germline V gene encodes CDR1 MNHNY and CDR2 SVGAGI (reference sequence). The CDR3 extends over 14 amino acids. Trimming removed 6 bases from V and 3 bases from J, with 13 bases in between. The chain is built from TRBV6-6 and TRBJ2-3; D is possibly TRBD2 (6 bases). This clonotype originated in a man in his forties in good health and CMV-seronegative. Sequences were obtained from PBMCs. The CDR3 spells CASRRVGRTDTQYF. CDR3 nucleotides: TGTGCCAGCAGGAGAGTGGGGAGGACAGATACGCAGTATTTT.